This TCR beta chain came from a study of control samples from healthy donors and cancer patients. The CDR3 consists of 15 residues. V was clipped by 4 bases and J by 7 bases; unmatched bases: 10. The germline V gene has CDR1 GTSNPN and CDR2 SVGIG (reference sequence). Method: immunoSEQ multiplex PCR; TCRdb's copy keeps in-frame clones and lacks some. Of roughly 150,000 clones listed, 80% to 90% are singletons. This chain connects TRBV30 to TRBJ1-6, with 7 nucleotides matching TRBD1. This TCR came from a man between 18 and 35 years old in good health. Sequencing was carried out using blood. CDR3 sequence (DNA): TGTGCCTGGAAGACAGGGACATTGGGGAATTCACCCCTCCACTTT. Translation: CAWKTGTLGNSPLHF.